This is a list of T cell receptor beta chains from one sample in a study of cytomegalovirus exposure and HLA in healthy donors. The table came from immunoSEQ multiplex PCR; TCRdb's copy has only in-frame clones and leaves some out. The table records 220,000 or so clones, 75% to 95% of them present only once. Input material: PBMCs. The receptors stem from a woman in her late teens or twenties in good health and CMV-seronegative. Each CDR3 is given with its conserved first and last residue.

CDR3	V	J
CASSRQGFGEKLFF	TRBV6-5	TRBJ1-4
CASSFNSGNPSYEQYF	TRBV7-9	TRBJ2-7
CASSTRQVNTGELFF	TRBV7-9	TRBJ2-2
CASSLGGEPEAFF	TRBV5-1	TRBJ1-1
CASSLLGTSGAYNSPLHF	TRBV27	TRBJ1-6
CASSLVASGGADTQYF	TRBV11-1	TRBJ2-3
CASSLELATGGSTDTQYF	TRBV7-2	TRBJ2-3
CASSLAGENYGYTF	TRBV5-1	TRBJ1-2
CASSLTADSYASSTDTQYF	TRBV7-6	TRBJ2-3
CASSEASPRTDTQYF	TRBV6-1	TRBJ2-3
CSVTPGSQGAGELFF	TRBV29-1	TRBJ2-2
CASSPGTSGREFRTDTQYF	TRBV11-2	TRBJ2-3
CASSSGATEAFF	TRBV27	TRBJ1-1
CASSLVGVRDYTEAFF	TRBV5-6	TRBJ1-1
CASSLAGLPYEQYF	TRBV5-1	TRBJ2-7
CASSKTGRSTEAFF	TRBV19	TRBJ1-1
CASSIVRTSGHQGGHEQFF	TRBV19	TRBJ2-1
CASNPEGLAGVFENIQYF	TRBV5-1	TRBJ2-4
CASSYSYSNSYEQYF	TRBV6-5	TRBJ2-7
CASSEVSSGRATYEQYF	TRBV2	TRBJ2-7
CASSLGTQTYNEQFF	TRBV11-3	TRBJ2-1
CARCSGYEQYF	TRBV11-3	TRBJ2-7
CASSPGLAVIGNEQFF	TRBV19	TRBJ2-1
CASSPGTGGAKNIQYF	TRBV18	TRBJ2-4
CASTRGGQGVYEQYF	TRBV6-1	TRBJ2-7
CASSLTSGYEQYF	TRBV7-9	TRBJ2-7
CASSETRALNQPQHF	TRBV2	TRBJ1-5
CASSSSGGAHYGYTF	TRBV5-1	TRBJ1-2
CASSLTGVNEQFF	TRBV27	TRBJ2-1
CASSVTGTGANVLTF	TRBV7-2	TRBJ2-6
CAGGQNNQPQHF	TRBV30	TRBJ1-5
CASQIDRGPHQPQHF	TRBV2	TRBJ1-5
CASSTGGLYEQYF	TRBV18	TRBJ2-7
CASSFGGSYGYTF	TRBV7-3	TRBJ1-2
CASSTTVNGYTF	TRBV6-6	TRBJ1-2
CASSPGRGTNSYEQYF	TRBV7-3	TRBJ2-7
CASSQQAGPYNEQFF	TRBV6-6	TRBJ2-1
CASSYVRGLNTEAFF	TRBV6-5	TRBJ1-1
CASSLWGQGLSRGEQYF	TRBV27	TRBJ2-7
CSVYAGPGDGYTF	TRBV29-1	TRBJ1-2
CASSQNSGGTSYEQYF	TRBV11-2	TRBJ2-7
CASSLPGGGNTIYF	TRBV5-6	TRBJ1-3
CASMMAGNTGELFF	TRBV5-1	TRBJ2-2
CAWGRRDSYYGYTF	TRBV30	TRBJ1-2
CASSLARRGSGSSYNEQFF	TRBV5-1	TRBJ2-1
CASSPWWGLGTGTYEQYF	TRBV7-9	TRBJ2-7
CASSPGQGLTNEKLFF	TRBV5-8	TRBJ1-4
CASSPLSSLRAYEQFF	TRBV6-4	TRBJ2-1
CASSFLGQTREQYF	TRBV27	TRBJ2-7
CASSPPGVETQYF	TRBV11-2	TRBJ2-5
CASSFGTQLNEQFF	TRBV5-5	TRBJ2-1
CAWRDFLVYEQYF	TRBV30	TRBJ2-7